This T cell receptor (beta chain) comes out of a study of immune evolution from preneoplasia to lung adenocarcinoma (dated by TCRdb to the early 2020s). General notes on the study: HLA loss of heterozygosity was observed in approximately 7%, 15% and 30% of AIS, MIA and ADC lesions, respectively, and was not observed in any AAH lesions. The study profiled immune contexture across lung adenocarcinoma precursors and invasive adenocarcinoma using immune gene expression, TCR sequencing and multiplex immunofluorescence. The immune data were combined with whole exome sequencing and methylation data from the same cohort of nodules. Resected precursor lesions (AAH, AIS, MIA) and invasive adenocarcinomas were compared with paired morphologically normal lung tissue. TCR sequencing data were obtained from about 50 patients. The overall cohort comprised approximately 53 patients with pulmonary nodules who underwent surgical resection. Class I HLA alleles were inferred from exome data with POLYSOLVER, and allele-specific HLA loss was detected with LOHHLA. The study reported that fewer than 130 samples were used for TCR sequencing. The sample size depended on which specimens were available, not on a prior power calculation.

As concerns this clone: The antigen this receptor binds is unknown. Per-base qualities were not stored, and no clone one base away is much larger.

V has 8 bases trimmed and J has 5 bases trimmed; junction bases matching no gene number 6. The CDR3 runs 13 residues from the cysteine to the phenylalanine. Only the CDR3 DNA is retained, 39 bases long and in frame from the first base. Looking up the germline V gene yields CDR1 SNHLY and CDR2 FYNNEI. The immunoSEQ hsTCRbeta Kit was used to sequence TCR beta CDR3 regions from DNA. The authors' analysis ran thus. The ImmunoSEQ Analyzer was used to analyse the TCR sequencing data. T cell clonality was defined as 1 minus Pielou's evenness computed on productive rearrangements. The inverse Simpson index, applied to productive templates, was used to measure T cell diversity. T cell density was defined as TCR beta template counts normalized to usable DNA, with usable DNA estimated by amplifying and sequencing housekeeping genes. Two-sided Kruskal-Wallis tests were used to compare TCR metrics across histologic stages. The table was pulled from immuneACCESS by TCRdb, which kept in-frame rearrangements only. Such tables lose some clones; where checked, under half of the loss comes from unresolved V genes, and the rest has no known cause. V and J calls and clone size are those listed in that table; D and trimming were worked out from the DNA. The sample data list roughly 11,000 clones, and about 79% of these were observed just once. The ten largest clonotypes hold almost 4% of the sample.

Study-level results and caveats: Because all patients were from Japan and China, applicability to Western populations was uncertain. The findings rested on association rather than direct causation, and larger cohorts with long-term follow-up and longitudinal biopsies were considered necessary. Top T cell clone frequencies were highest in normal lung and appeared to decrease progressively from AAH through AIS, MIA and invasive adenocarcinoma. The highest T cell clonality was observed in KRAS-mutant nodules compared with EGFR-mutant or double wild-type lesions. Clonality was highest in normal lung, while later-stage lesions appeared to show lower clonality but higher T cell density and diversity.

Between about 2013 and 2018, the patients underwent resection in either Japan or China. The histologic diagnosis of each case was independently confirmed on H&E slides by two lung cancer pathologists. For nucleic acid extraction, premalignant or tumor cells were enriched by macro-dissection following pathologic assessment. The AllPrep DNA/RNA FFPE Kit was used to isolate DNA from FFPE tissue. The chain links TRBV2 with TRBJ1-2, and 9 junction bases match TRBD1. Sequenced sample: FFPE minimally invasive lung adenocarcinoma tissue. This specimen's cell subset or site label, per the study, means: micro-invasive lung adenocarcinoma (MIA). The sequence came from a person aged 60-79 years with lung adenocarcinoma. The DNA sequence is TGTGCCAGCGAAGACAGGGGGACATATGGCTACACCTTC. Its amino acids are CASEDRGTYGYTF.